These 3 T cell receptor beta chains originate from one sample sequenced in a study of blood T cell repertoires in COVID-19. Assay used: immunoSEQ multiplex PCR; TCRdb lists only in-frame clones, some missing. The sample gives about 40,000 clones, 87% of which show up once; around 20% is in the top ten. Sequencing was performed on peripheral blood. The receptor source for this set is a man aged 55 to 70 with acute or convalescent COVID-19.

The chain has TRBV5-1 and TRBJ1-1, with 10 bases aligning to TRBD1. The CDR3 spans 15 residues. Germline V gene data show CDR1 as SGHRS and CDR2 as YFSETQ. The V and J ends lost 4 bases and 4 bases, in that order; junction bases with no gene match: 7. The CDR3 is CASSQTTGGGTEAFF. Here the CDR3 DNA reads TGCGCCAGCAGCCAAACGACAGGGGGCGGCACTGAAGCTTTCTTT.

Here the CDR3 reads CASSPSGIGSDTQYF. DNA for the CDR3: TGCGCCAGCAGCCCCAGCGGGATTGGGTCAGATACGCAGTATTTT. This rearrangement joins TRBV5-1 to TRBJ2-3; 7 nucleotides align to TRBD2. The CDR3 sequence is 15 residues long. V dropped 4 bases and J dropped 4; count of bases not matched to a gene: 9. The germline CDR1 and CDR2 sequences are SGHRS and YFSETQ. Looking up the rest from reference TRBV5-1 and TRBJ2-3 gives the full variable domain: KAGVTQTPRYLIKTRGQQVTLSCSPISGHRSVSWYQQTPGQGLQFLFEYFSETQRNKGNFPGRFSGRQFSNSRSEMNVSTLELGDSALYLCASSPSGIGSDTQYFGPGTRLTVL.

This rearrangement joins TRBV3-1 (or the pseudogene TRBV3-2) to TRBJ1-3; 8 bases map to TRBD1. Germline V gene data show CDR1 as LGHDT and CDR2 as YNNKEL (reference sequence). V lost 4 bases, J lost 4 bases, and 6 bases stayed unmatched. This CDR3 contains 15 residues. Here the CDR3 reads CASSPRTGYGNTIYF. CDR3 sequence (DNA): TGTGCCAGCAGCCCAAGGACAGGGTACGGAAACACCATATATTTT.